Listed below are T cell receptor beta chains from one sample, sequenced in a study of tumor-infiltrating lymphocytes in primary liver carcinoma. TCRdb re-called the multiplex PCR reads through MiXCR, storing one row per CDR3 protein. The sample lists about 320,000 distinct CDR3 sequences; less than 75% were seen once. The sequencing input was peripheral blood. Receptors originate from a man aged 35-49 years with primary liver carcinoma and hepatitis B virus infection. The CDR3 runs from the conserved cysteine through the conserved F or W. D genes are given only for firm matches. Rows may omit the clone size; those that give it use once, few, many or a size class.

D gene | J gene | clone size | V gene | CDR3 DNA | CDR3 protein
- | TRBJ1-1 | - | TRBV30 | TGTGCCTGGAGTGTACGTTGGGTCGAAGCTTTCTTT | CAWSVRWVEAFF
- | TRBJ2-1 | many | TRBV6-5 | TGTGCCAGCAGCCCGGTTTGGTCGGGGCGGGGTAATGAGCAGTTCTTC | CASSPVWSGRGNEQFF
TRBD2 | TRBJ2-1 | - | TRBV6-2/TRBV6-3 | TGTGTCAGCAGGCCACTAGCGGGAGGTTACAATGGGCAGTTCTTC | CVSRPLAGGYNGQFF
TRBD1 | TRBJ1-5 | - | TRBV19 | TGTGCCAGTATGGGGGACAGGGATCAGCCCCAGCATTTT | CASMGDRDQPQHF
- | TRBJ1-5 | - | TRBV6-1 | TGTGCCAGCAGTGAAGCAGTTTTACCGAGTCAGCCCCAGCATTTT | CASSEAVLPSQPQHF
TRBD2 | TRBJ2-1 | - | TRBV13 | TGTGCCAGCAGCTCGGGGGGGGGCGAGTCCTTCCTCAATGAGCAGTTCTTC | CASSSGGGESFLNEQFF
- | TRBJ2-6 | - | TRBV5-6 | TGTGGCAGCAGCTTGTGGGGTTCTGGGGCCAACGTCCTGACTTTC | CGSSLWGSGANVLTF
- | TRBJ1-5 | - | TRBV20-1 | TGCAGTGCTAGAGTGGGGGAAGGGGGCAATCAGCCCCAGCATTTT | CSARVGEGGNQPQHF
- | TRBJ2-7 | - | TRBV20-1 | TGCAGTGCTAGAGATCACCTTAGCGAGGACTCCTACGAGCAGTACTTC | CSARDHLSEDSYEQYF
TRBD2 | TRBJ2-1 | - | TRBV11-1 | TGTACCAGCAGTTTACCAAAGGGGCGGGGGGCGTTCTTC | CTSSLPKGRGAFF
TRBD1 | TRBJ2-5 | many | TRBV5-5 | TGTGCCAGCAGCTCTCGACAGGGTTCTTTGCCGGAGACCCAGTACTTC | CASSSRQGSLPETQYF
TRBD2 | TRBJ2-1 | many | TRBV5-1 | TGCGCCAGCAGCTTGGAGCCTAGCGGGAGTGGGTTCTTC | CASSLEPSGSGFF
- | TRBJ2-1 | - | TRBV6-6 | TGTACCAGCAGTTACCCGGGAGACGGGTACAATGGGCAGTTCTTT | CTSSYPGDGYNGQFF
TRBD2 | TRBJ2-1 | once | TRBV10-2 | TGCGCCAGTAGACTAGCGGTCACTAATGAGCAGTTCTTC | CASRLAVTNEQFF
- | TRBJ1-6 | few | TRBV14 | TGTGCCAGCAGCCCGTCGAGGACAGACATTCTCTCCTATAATTCACCCCTCCACTTT | CASSPSRTDILSYNSPLHF
- | TRBJ1-3 | many | TRBV4-3 | TGCGCCAGCAGCCACGACAGGCTTTCTGGAAACACCATATATTTT | CASSHDRLSGNTIYF
TRBD2 | TRBJ2-7 | many | TRBV7-8 | TGTGCCAGCAGCTTAGACGGGAGGGGGTACGAGCAGTACTTC | CASSLDGRGYEQYF
TRBD2 | TRBJ2-3 | - | TRBV11-1 | TGTGCCAGCAGCATAGCGGGAGGAAGCACAGATACGCAGTATTTT | CASSIAGGSTDTQYF